This T cell receptor (beta chain) stems from a study of regulatory T cells in long-lasting Graves disease. Turning to the study itself: Graves' patients with a new diagnosis had received antithyroid drugs under 3 months.

Time point noted: newly diagnosed GD, antithyroid drugs for less than 3 months. From RNA extracted from PBMCs, the TCR library was made. Graves' disease diagnosis was established per American Thyroid Association guidelines. Both iRepertoire HTBI primers and Arm-PCR of CDR3 regions were used to build the TCR beta libraries. TCRdb passed the multiplex PCR reads through MiXCR, listing each CDR3 protein once. The table records 510,000 or so distinct CDR3 sequences, 12% of them present only once. This CDR3 has 13 residues. Per the germline V gene, CDR1 is SNHLY and CDR2 is FYNNEI. Trimming removed 6 bases from V and 2 bases from J; junction bases left unmatched: 2. This clonotype was seen many times. Its antigen is still unknown. Overall study findings and caveats: Researchers examined only peripheral blood and not thyroid tissue.

The data were also submitted as part of a second study, on T cells in Graves' hyperthyroidism and ophthalmopathy.

The chain combines TRBV2 with TRBJ1-2; 8 bases fit TRBD1. The TCR originated in a young woman with Graves disease. The input for sequencing was peripheral blood mononuclear cells (PBMCs), taken at new diagnosis, from a patient treated with antithyroid drugs. CDR3 residues: CASRGQANYGYTF. The DNA of the CDR3 is TGTGCCAGCAGGGGACAGGCCAACTATGGCTACACCTTC.